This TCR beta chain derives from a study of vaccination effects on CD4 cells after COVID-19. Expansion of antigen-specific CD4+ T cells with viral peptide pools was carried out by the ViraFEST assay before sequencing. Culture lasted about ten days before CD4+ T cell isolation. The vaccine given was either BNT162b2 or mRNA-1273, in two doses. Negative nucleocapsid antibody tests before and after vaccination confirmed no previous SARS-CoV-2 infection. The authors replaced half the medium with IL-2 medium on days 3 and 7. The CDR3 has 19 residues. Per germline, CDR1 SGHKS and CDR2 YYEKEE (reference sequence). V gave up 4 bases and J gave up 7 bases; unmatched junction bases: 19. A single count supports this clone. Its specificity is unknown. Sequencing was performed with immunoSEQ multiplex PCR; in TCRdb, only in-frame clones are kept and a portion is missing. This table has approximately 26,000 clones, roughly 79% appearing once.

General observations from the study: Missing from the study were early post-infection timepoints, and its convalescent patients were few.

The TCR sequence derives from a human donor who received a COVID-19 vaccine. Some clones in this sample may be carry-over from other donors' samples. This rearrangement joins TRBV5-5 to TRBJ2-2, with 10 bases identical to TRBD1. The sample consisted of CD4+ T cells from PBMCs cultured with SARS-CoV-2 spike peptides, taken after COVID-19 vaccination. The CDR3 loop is CASSPLPRQGAQRSGELFF. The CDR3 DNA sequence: TGTGCCAGCAGCCCGTTGCCGAGACAGGGGGCTCAGCGGAGCGGGGAGCTGTTTTTT.